Each of the 25 T cell receptor beta chains below was sequenced from the same sample in a study of metastatic and nonmetastatic thyroid tumors. Using MiXCR, TCRdb re-called clones from the PCR reads. The sample has roughly 40,000 clones, about a sixth seen once. Thyroid surgery was performed in patients who had received no treatment beforehand. Sequenced: blood. These receptors all come from a female donor with papillary thyroid cancer or a benign thyroid nodule (not recorded which). Some clones in this sample may be carry-over from other donors' samples.

This clone was counted at least ten times. Other DNA sequences from this sample encode an identical CDR3 as well. The chain couples TRBV5-6 to TRBJ2-3; D might be TRBD1 (5 bases). Germline CDR1 reads SGHDT; CDR2 reads YYEEEE. The germline V and J ends were trimmed by 5 bases and 0 bases, with 10 bases remaining between them. The CDR3 is made up of 14 amino acids. CDR3: CASSPQGSTDTQYF. DNA of the CDR3: TGTGCCAGCAGTCCCCAGGGAAGCACAGATACGCAGTATTTT.

Remarks on this clone: A junction end diverges from the germline sequence, so it may reflect a read error. The gene calls are TRBV7-9 and TRBJ2-5, with 10 nucleotides matching TRBD1. This CDR3 is built from 16 residues. CDR1 SEHNR and CDR2 FQNEAQ come from the germline V gene (reference sequence). The CDR3 loop reads CASNPPGQGSQENQYF. The CDR3 nucleotides are TGTGCCAGCAACCCCCCGGGACAGGGGTCACAAGAGAACCAGTACTTC.

By frequency in the sample, this clone is medium-sized (0.01 to 0.1%). The chain recombines TRBV6-1 with TRBJ2-7, with D perhaps matching TRBD2 (5 bases). Germline CDR1 and CDR2: MNHNS and SASEGT. The V end was cut by 7 bases, the J end by 1 base, with 17 bases between. The CDR3 runs 15 residues. The CDR3: CASTVEAGSSYEQYF. The CDR3 DNA is TGTGCCAGCACTGTGGAGGCAGGCTCGTCCTACGAGCAGTACTTC.

In this sample, this clone turned up many times. The chain is built from TRBV12-3 or TRBV12-4 and TRBJ1-5; TRBD1 aligns across 8 bases. V lost 6 bases and J lost 7; bases outside the gene matches: 8. This CDR3 spans 14 amino acids. The CDR3 spells CASSLGQGPQPQHF. The CDR3 DNA is TGTGCCAGCAGCCTTGGACAGGGTCCACAGCCCCAGCATTTT.

At least ten counts were recorded for this clone. This chain connects TRBV9 to TRBJ1-1; no clear D gene. V gave up 1 base and J gave up 4 bases, with 8 bases separating them. The CDR3 extends over 13 amino acids. Germline V gene sequence: CDR1 SGDLS, CDR2 YYNGEE. The CDR3 DNA follows: TGTGCCAGCAGCGTAAGGGATCGCACTGAAGCTTTCTTT. This encodes CASSVRDRTEAFF.

In its sample, this clone was seen many times. The DNA for the CDR3 is TGTGCCAGCAACTTGGAGGGGGTGTTAATCACAGATACGCAGTATTTT. Protein: CASNLEGVLITDTQYF. The J gene is TRBJ2-3, the V gene TRBV7-8; tentatively, D is TRBD1 or TRBD2 (6 bases each). V lost 7 bases and J lost 2, with 19 bases in between. This CDR3 is 16 amino acids long. In germline, CDR1 is SGHVS, CDR2 FQNEAQ. Full variable domain (remainder filled in from reference TRBV7-8 and TRBJ2-3): GAGVSQSPRYKVAKRGQDVALRCDPISGHVSLFWYQQALGQGPEFLTYFQNEAQLDKSGLPSDRFFAERPEGSVSTLKIQRTQQEDSAVYLCASNLEGVLITDTQYFGPGTRLTVL.

This clone was found many times. The chain combines TRBV5-4 with TRBJ2-1; TRBD2 matches 10 bases. Germline CDR1 SGHNT, CDR2 YYREEE (reference sequence). The junction had 7 bases not matched to a gene; V was cut back by 4 bases and J by 3 bases. The CDR3 extends over 16 amino acids. The CDR3 spells CASSPSTSGLYNEQFF. CDR3 DNA: TGTGCCAGCAGCCCCTCGACTAGCGGGCTCTACAATGAGCAGTTCTTC.

Many counts were recorded for this clone. This chain joins TRBV27 and TRBJ2-3; D gene unclear. The CDR3 sequence is 12 residues long. V was clipped by 4 bases and J by 8 bases, with 10 bases between them. CDR1 and CDR2 (germline): MNHEY, SMNVEV (reference sequence). The CDR3: CASSSRTSTQYF. CDR3 DNA: TGTGCCAGCAGTTCCCGGACCTCTACGCAGTATTTT.

This clone was counted ten times or more. V is TRBV9 and J is TRBJ2-3, with D tentatively TRBD1 (5 bases). The germline V gene encodes CDR1 SGDLS and CDR2 YYNGEE. The V and J ends lost 1 base and 0 bases respectively, with 12 bases between them. CDR3 length: 16 residues. CDR3 bases: TGTGCCAGCAGCGTATTACAGGACACCAGCACAGATACGCAGTATTTT. This gives the protein CASSVLQDTSTDTQYF. The whole variable domain, remainder taken from reference TRBV9 and TRBJ2-3, is DSGVTQTPKHLITATGQRVTLRCSPRSGDLSVYWYQQSLDQGLQFLIQYYNGEERAKGNILERFSAQQFPDLHSELNLSSLELGDSALYFCASSVLQDTSTDTQYFGPGTRLTVL.

This clone was found a few times. Because it lacks the conserved phenylalanine or tryptophan at the end, this CDR3 is likely a read error. This rearrangement joins TRBV6-1 to TRBJ2-7, with 7 bases identical to TRBD1. There are 16 residues in the CDR3. Germline V gives CDR1 MNHNS, CDR2 SASEGT. After removal of 7 bases from V and 0 bases from J, the junction contained 12 bases not matched to a gene. This CDR3 is CASNPQGDRPSYEQYL. Written as DNA, the CDR3 is TGTGCCAGCAACCCCCAGGGGGATAGGCCCTCCTACGAGCAGTACCTC.

The sample holds many counts of this clone. The rearrangement joins TRBV5-6 to TRBJ2-7, with 9 nucleotides matching TRBD1. CDR1 is SGHDT, CDR2 YYEEEE, per germline. Unmatched junction bases numbered 8, after V lost 1 base and J lost 3 bases. The CDR3 consists of 16 residues. CDR3 sequence reads: CASSLQRDRVSYEQYF. The CDR3 coding sequence is TGTGCCAGCAGCTTGCAAAGGGACAGGGTGAGCTACGAGCAGTACTTC. The variable domain in full, completed from reference TRBV5-6 and TRBJ2-7, reads DAGVTQSPTHLIKTRGQQVTLRCSPKSGHDTVSWYQQALGQGPQFIFQYYEEEERQRGNFPDRFSGHQFPNYSSELNVNALLLGDSALYLCASSLQRDRVSYEQYFGPGTRLTVT.

There are many counts of this clone. The rearrangement uses TRBV11-3 and TRBJ2-6; 7 bases fit TRBD1. Germline V gene sequence: CDR1 SGHNT, CDR2 YENEEA. The CDR3 spans 18 residues. The J segment lost 1 base and the V segment lost 4 bases, leaving 10 bases of the junction unmatched. The CDR3 nucleotides are TGTGCCAGCAGCTCCGACAGGGCGGATCAATCTGGGGCCAACGTCCTGACTTTC. Protein product: CASSSDRADQSGANVLTF.

This chain uses TRBV27 with TRBJ1-1, with 12 bases lining up with TRBD1. The CDR3 covers 14 residues. V dropped 6 bases and J dropped 7; count of bases not matched to a gene: 6. Germline assignment: CDR1 MNHEY and CDR2 SMNVEV (reference sequence). This CDR3 is CASRGDRGLGEAFF. The CDR3 DNA is TGTGCCAGCAGGGGGGACAGGGGGCTTGGTGAAGCTTTCTTT.

This clone was seen ten or more times. This sequence joins TRBV28 and TRBJ1-1, with D possibly TRBD1 on 5 matching bases. In germline, CDR1 is MDHEN, CDR2 SYDVKM. This CDR3 region has 18 residues. V lost 3 bases and J 4 bases, leaving 24 bases between the germline ends. The DNA of the CDR3 is TGTGCCAGCAGTTTGGCCCTCCAGGGCCCGCCTTGGAGCACTGAAGCTTTCTTT. Its translation is CASSLALQGPPWSTEAFF.

This clone was recorded many times. The gene calls are TRBV20-1 and TRBJ2-3; no reliable D call. Germline CDR1 DFQATT, CDR2 SNEGSKA (reference sequence). This CDR3 has 14 amino acids. V was clipped by 1 base and J by 2 bases, with 10 bases between them. DNA for the CDR3: TGCAGTGCTAGAGTGCCGGGCCACACAGATACGCAGTATTTT. Translation: CSARVPGHTDTQYF.

This clone came up many times. The rearrangement uses TRBV5-1 and TRBJ2-5; 7 bases are shared with TRBD2. V lost 4 bases, J lost 3 bases, and 3 bases stayed unmatched. Germline V gene lookup returns CDR1 SGHRS and CDR2 YFSETQ. The CDR3 contains 13 residues. CDR3 DNA sequence: TGCGCCAGCAGCCTTCTAGCGGAAGAGACCCAGTACTTC. It codes for CASSLLAEETQYF.

This clone was recorded many times. The genes are TRBV5-5 and TRBJ2-1; a weak D match, TRBD2 (5 bases). The CDR3 loop spans 15 amino acids. The V end lost 2 bases, the J end lost 2 bases, and 11 bases lay between the germline ends. Germline V gives CDR1 SGHKS, CDR2 YYEKEE (reference sequence). The CDR3 reads CASSFERLAYNEQFF. CDR3 DNA: TGTGCCAGCAGCTTCGAGCGGTTAGCCTACAATGAGCAGTTCTTC.

This clone was seen at least ten times. V gene TRBV19 combines with J gene TRBJ1-1; unclear D gene. The length of the CDR3 is 13 residues. The V gene's germline CDR1 is LNHDA and CDR2 SQIVND (reference sequence). V was trimmed by 7 bases and J by 5 bases, leaving 14 bases between them. This chain's CDR3 is CASTKDLGTEAFF. The CDR3 DNA follows: TGTGCCAGTACCAAGGACCTGGGGACTGAAGCTTTCTTT.

This clone was detected ten times or more. This chain links TRBV28 with TRBJ1-5; tentative D call: TRBD1 (5 bases). Between the trimmed V and J ends, which lost 5 bases and 7 bases, there was a span of 12 bases. Germline-derived CDR1 and CDR2 are MDHEN and SYDVKM. The CDR3 contains 13 residues. CDR3: CASSRREHQPQHF. CDR3 nucleotide sequence: TGTGCCAGCAGTCGCAGGGAGCACCAGCCCCAGCATTTT.

This sequence joins TRBV7-6 and TRBJ2-2; TRBD2 aligns across 10 bases. CDR3 length: 19 residues. Trimming cost V 2 bases and J 6 bases; bases outside gene matches: 15. Looked up from germline, CDR1 is SGHVS and CDR2 is FNYEAQ. The CDR3 DNA reads as TGTGCCAGCAGCTTACCCTCTGGACTAGCGGTGGTGAAGGCCGGGGAGCTGTTTTTT. Residues: CASSLPSGLAVVKAGELFF.

There are many counts of this clone. This rearrangement joins TRBV5-1 to TRBJ1-6; maybe TRBD1 (5 bases). Trimming removed 0 bases at V and 8 bases at J, with 6 bases between. Germline lookup yields CDR1 SGHRS and CDR2 YFSETQ. CDR3 length: 13 amino acids. The DNA of the CDR3 is TGCGCCAGCAGCTTGGAGACAGATTCACCCCTCCACTTT. Encoded protein: CASSLETDSPLHF.

This clone has more than one count but fewer than ten. The CDR3 DNA reads as TGTGCCAGCAGTTACTCATACAGGGGAAGCTCCTACAATGAGCAGTTCTTC. As protein: CASSYSYRGSSYNEQFF. The chain combines TRBV6-2 or TRBV6-3 with TRBJ2-1; 7 bases map to TRBD1. Trimming at V came to 0 bases and at J to 0 bases, leaving 5 bases not matched to a gene. Per the germline V gene, CDR1 is MNHEY and CDR2 is SVGEGT. This CDR3 has 17 residues.

In this sample, this clone turned up many times. The chain joins TRBV5-1 to TRBJ1-1; the D gene is possibly TRBD1 (5 bases). Trimming took off 3 bases at V and 0 bases at J, with 9 bases between the two ends. Germline V gene sequence: CDR1 SGHRS, CDR2 YFSETQ. The CDR3 length is 14 residues. Here the CDR3 reads CASSWSGVNTEAFF. The DNA for the CDR3 is TGCGCCAGCAGCTGGTCGGGGGTGAACACTGAAGCTTTCTTT.

Note on this clone: An end of the junction does not agree with germline; a read error may underlie this. V is TRBV5-6 and J is TRBJ2-7; D not resolved. The CDR3 contains 17 residues. From germline, CDR1 is SGHDT and CDR2 YYEEEE. The CDR3 DNA reads TGTGCCAGCATCTTGGCCGGATCAGGCTGGTCGAGTGGCGAGCAGTACTTC. It translates to CASILAGSGWSSGEQYF.

J is TRBJ2-2 and V is TRBV5-4; 7 bases fit TRBD2. Germline values: CDR1 SGHNT, CDR2 YYREEE (reference sequence). Germline trimming cut 3 bases from V and 6 bases from J; bases unmatched to any gene: 8. The CDR3 totals 15 residues. The chain's CDR3 is CASSSGTITPGELFF. The DNA of the CDR3 is TGTGCCAGCAGCTCCGGGACTATAACCCCCGGGGAGCTGTTTTTT.